This passage covers 18 T cell receptor beta chains from one sample sequenced in a study of blood T cell repertoires in COVID-19. Data came from immunoSEQ multiplex PCR; TCRdb stores just in-frame clones and leaves some out. Here the sample spans about 200,000 clones, about 90% being singletons. The sample consisted of PBMCs or T cells enriched from blood (not recorded which). These receptors all stem from a woman under 30 who had recovered from COVID-19.

V and J are TRBV4-2 and TRBJ2-1; 7 bases align to TRBD2. The length of the CDR3 is 16 residues. CDR1 is LGHNA, CDR2 YNFKEQ, per germline. J was trimmed by 2 bases and V by 5 bases; bases with no gene match: 9. CDR3: CASSALVGGAYNEQFF. CDR3 DNA: TGTGCCAGCAGCGCCCTAGTGGGGGGGGCCTACAATGAGCAGTTCTTC.

The V call is TRBV12-3 or TRBV12-4, the J call TRBJ1-2, with TRBD1 matching over 7 bases. The ends lost 6 bases at V and 4 bases at J; junction bases unmatched: 5. The CDR3 has 13 amino acids. DNA of the CDR3: TGTGCCAGCAGCGGCCGACAGGGCTATGGCTACACCTTC. Amino acid sequence: CASSGRQGYGYTF.

The rearrangement joins TRBV12-3 or TRBV12-4 to TRBJ1-5; 8 positions agree with TRBD1. CDR3 size: 12 residues. V gave up 7 bases and J gave up 5 bases; unmatched junction bases: 1. The chain's CDR3 is CASKTGDQPQHF. The CDR3 DNA reads as TGTGCCAGCAAGACAGGGGATCAGCCCCAGCATTTT.

The rearrangement uses TRBV6-2 or TRBV6-3 and TRBJ1-1; 8 positions agree with TRBD1. Trimming removed 6 bases from V and 11 bases from J; junction bases left unmatched: 5. Looked up from germline, CDR1 is MNHEY and CDR2 is SVGEGT. The CDR3 contains 11 residues. This CDR3 reads CASSVTGGAFF. CDR3 DNA: TGTGCCAGCAGCGTTACAGGGGGGGCTTTCTTT.

V and J are TRBV10-3 and TRBJ2-7; D perhaps matches TRBD1 (6 bases). V lost 6 bases, J lost 3 bases, and 9 bases lay in between. Germline V lookup: CDR1 ENHRY, CDR2 SYGVKD. There are 12 residues in the CDR3. The CDR3, as DNA: TGTGCCATCAGCGGACAGAACTACGAGCAGTACTTC. Amino acid sequence: CAISGQNYEQYF.

The chain has TRBV19 and TRBJ2-7; a possible D gene is TRBD1 (9 bases). CDR1 LNHDA and CDR2 SQIVND come from the germline V gene (reference sequence). V gave up 1 base and J gave up 0 bases, with 19 bases separating them. This CDR3 region has 18 residues. The chain's CDR3 is CASSIVGGDRDHSYEQYF. CDR3 nucleotide sequence: TGTGCCAGTAGTATAGTCGGGGGGGACAGGGATCACTCCTACGAGCAGTACTTC.

This clone was recorded once. The chain couples TRBV4-2 to TRBJ2-5, with 10 bases lining up with TRBD2. Per the germline V gene, CDR1 is LGHNA and CDR2 is YNFKEQ. The CDR3 runs 16 residues. Trimming took 3 bases from V and 2 from J; bases not matched to a gene: 6. CDR3 sequence reads: CASSQLAGGSQETQYF. CDR3 in DNA: TGTGCCAGCAGCCAGTTAGCGGGGGGCAGTCAAGAGACCCAGTACTTC.

J is TRBJ1-2 and V is TRBV15, with D unclear. The CDR3 contains 15 residues. Trimming left V 0 bases short and J 7 bases short, with 15 bases between. Germline-derived CDR1 and CDR2 are LNHNV and YYDKDF (reference sequence). CDR3: CATSRDLASNLGYTF. CDR3 bases: TGTGCCACCAGCAGAGATCTGGCATCAAACCTTGGCTACACCTTC.

The chain uses TRBV30 and TRBJ2-7, with D possibly matching TRBD2 (6 bases). Germline V gene data show CDR1 as GTSNPN and CDR2 as SVGIG (reference sequence). The CDR3 has 13 residues. V shed 0 bases and J shed 4 bases, with 10 bases lying between them. CDR3 sequence: CAWSVGTSYEQYF. The DNA for the CDR3 is TGTGCCTGGAGTGTGGGGACTTCGTACGAGCAGTACTTC. The full variable domain, its missing parts supplied by reference TRBV30 and TRBJ2-7, is SQTIHQWPATLVQPVGSPLSLECTVEGTSNPNLYWYRQAAGRGLQLLFYSVGIGQISSEVPQNLSASRPQDRQFILSSKKLLLSDSGFYLCAWSVGTSYEQYFGPGTRLTVT.

The chain is built from TRBV11-3 and TRBJ2-3, with 15 bases identical to TRBD2. V gave up 5 bases and J gave up 2 bases; unmatched junction bases: 8. The CDR3 covers 18 residues. CDR1 and CDR2 from the germline V gene are SGHNT and YENEEA. CDR3 DNA sequence: TGTGCCAGCAGCGCCCGGACTAGCGGGGGGGGGAACACAGATACGCAGTATTTT. Its protein product is CASSARTSGGGNTDTQYF.

The V call is TRBV2, the J call TRBJ2-2, with 10 bases lining up with TRBD2. There are 16 residues in the CDR3. CDR1 is SNHLY, CDR2 FYNNEI, per germline. With V trimmed by 8 bases and J by 6 bases, 12 bases remained unmatched. The CDR3 region is CASGRGAGGHAGELFF. CDR3 DNA sequence: TGTGCCAGCGGCCGGGGAGCGGGGGGGCACGCCGGGGAGCTGTTTTTT.

This clone was seen once. The chain couples TRBV3-1 (or the pseudogene TRBV3-2) to TRBJ1-1, with a possible D match to TRBD1 (6 bases). The V gene lost 4 bases and the J gene lost 2 bases, with 14 bases spanning the gap. The CDR3 loop spans 15 amino acids. Germline CDR1 reads LGHDT; CDR2 reads YNNKEL (reference sequence). In nucleotides, the CDR3 is TGTGCCAGCAGCCTGACCCGACAGGCTAACACTGAAGCTTTCTTT. It is translated as CASSLTRQANTEAFF.

The rearrangement uses TRBV5-6 and TRBJ2-7; no reliable D call. Trimming shortened V by 0 bases and J by 0 bases, and 7 bases separated the two germline ends. Germline V gene data show CDR1 as SGHDT and CDR2 as YYEEEE. This CDR3 spans 14 amino acids. CDR3 region: CASSLGPVSYEQYF. For the CDR3, the DNA is TGTGCCAGCAGCTTGGGGCCAGTCTCCTACGAGCAGTACTTC.

V usage is TRBV7-9 and J usage is TRBJ2-7; 7 nucleotides line up with TRBD2. V was pared by 1 base and J by 7 bases, with 7 bases of the junction left unmatched. Germline loops: CDR1 SEHNR, CDR2 FQNEAQ (reference sequence). The CDR3 is made up of 14 amino acids. For the CDR3, the DNA is TGTGCCAGCAGCTTAGGCGGGGGTCGGCGAGAGCAGTACTTC. This gives the protein CASSLGGGRREQYF. The variable domain in full, with the rest retrieved from reference TRBV7-9 and TRBJ2-7, is DTGVSQNPRHKITKRGQNVTFRCDPISEHNRLYWYRQTLGQGPEFLTYFQNEAQLEKSRLLSDRFSAERPKGSFSTLEIQRTEQGDSAMYLCASSLGGGRREQYFGPGTRLTVT.

The rearrangement uses TRBV11-2 and TRBJ1-6; the D is unclear. The CDR3 covers 16 residues. V shed 4 bases and J shed 0 bases, with 10 bases lying between them. Germline V gene lookup returns CDR1 SGHAT and CDR2 FQNNGV. The CDR3 sequence: CASSYSASSYNSPLHF. The CDR3 region has the DNA TGTGCCAGCAGCTACTCCGCTAGCTCCTATAATTCACCCCTCCACTTT.

The chain couples TRBV9 to TRBJ2-3, with TRBD2 as a possible D gene (6 bases). The CDR3 length is 17 residues. The ends were cut back, 3 bases at V and 6 bases at J, with 23 bases in the middle. Germline V lookup: CDR1 SGDLS, CDR2 YYNGEE. This CDR3 reads CASSGGQGGWVSDTQYF. The CDR3 bases are TGTGCCAGCAGCGGGGGCCAAGGAGGGTGGGTTTCGGATACGCAGTATTTT.

The chain uses TRBV19 and TRBJ1-2, with 7 bases lining up with TRBD1. Trimming removed 5 bases from V and 3 bases from J; junction bases left unmatched: 9. Germline V gene sequence: CDR1 LNHDA, CDR2 SQIVND (reference sequence). The CDR3 is made up of 15 amino acids. CDR3 DNA: TGTGCCAGTAGTGCCCAACAGGGGACGGACTATGGCTACACCTTC. It translates to CASSAQQGTDYGYTF.

V gene TRBV28 combines with J gene TRBJ1-2; possibly TRBD1 for D (5 bases). This CDR3 comprises 14 residues. Germline V gene lookup returns CDR1 MDHEN and CDR2 SYDVKM. Trimming shortened V by 2 bases and J by 4 bases, and 11 bases separated the two germline ends. CDR3 amino acids: CASSLQQAPYGYTF. Here the CDR3 DNA reads TGTGCCAGCAGTTTACAACAGGCGCCCTATGGCTACACCTTC.